These 18 T cell receptor beta chains came from one sample sequenced in a study of OX40 agonist ivuxolimab in advanced cancers. The protocol was immunoSEQ multiplex PCR, while the TCRdb copy is restricted to in-frame clones and leaves out a portion. The sample contains tens of thousands of clones, 82% of which appear only once. The source material was CD4+ or CD8+ T cells sorted from blood, sampled in a trial of the OX40 agonist ivuxolimab. The receptors shown here come from an adult with an advanced solid tumor such as melanoma, head and neck, liver or kidney cancer.

The V gene is TRBV29-1, the J gene TRBJ2-5, with 10 positions matching TRBD1. Looked up from germline, CDR1 is SQVTM and CDR2 is ANQGSEA. The CDR3 has 14 amino acids. V lost 6 bases, J lost 4 bases, and 8 bases stayed unmatched. CDR3 in amino acids: CSVGDRGARETQYF. In nucleotides, the CDR3 is TGCAGCGTCGGGGACAGGGGCGCGCGAGAGACCCAGTACTTC.

The V call is TRBV5-4, the J call TRBJ1-2, with 7 bases fitting TRBD1. The CDR3 length is 14 residues. V shed 4 bases, J shed 4 bases, and the junction held 7 bases outside the gene matches. Germline CDR1 SGHNT, CDR2 YYREEE (reference sequence). CDR3 in amino acids: CASSTQGGSYGYTF. Written as DNA, the CDR3 is TGTGCCAGCAGCACTCAGGGGGGCAGCTATGGCTACACCTTC. Using reference TRBV5-4 and TRBJ1-2 for the parts outside the CDR3, the full variable domain is ETGVTQSPTHLIKTRGQQVTLRCSSQSGHNTVSWYQQALGQGPQFIFQYYREEENGRGNFPPRFSGLQFPNYSSELNVNALELDDSALYLCASSTQGGSYGYTFGSGTRLTVV.

This chain connects TRBV11-2 to TRBJ1-5; maybe TRBD1 (6 bases). The CDR3 sequence is 17 residues long. Trimming left V 0 bases short and J 4 bases short, with 16 bases between. CDR1 is SGHAT, CDR2 FQNNGV, per germline. The CDR3 here is CASSLEGKQGANQPQHF. The CDR3 region has the DNA TGTGCCAGCAGCTTAGAAGGTAAACAGGGTGCAAATCAGCCCCAGCATTTT.

CDR3 coding DNA: TGTGCCTGGAGTTGGGGGGCGTACCAAGAGACCCAGTACTTC. Translating it yields CAWSWGAYQETQYF. The rearrangement joins TRBV30 to TRBJ2-5; the D call may be TRBD1 or TRBD2 (6 bases each). Germline V lookup: CDR1 GTSNPN, CDR2 SVGIG (reference sequence). The CDR3 contains 14 residues. The V end lost 2 bases, the J end lost 0 bases, and 10 bases lay between the germline ends. Based on the CDR3 plus reference TRBV30 and TRBJ2-5, the full variable domain is SQTIHQWPATLVQPVGSPLSLECTVEGTSNPNLYWYRQAAGRGLQLLFYSVGIGQISSEVPQNLSASRPQDRQFILSSKKLLLSDSGFYLCAWSWGAYQETQYFGPGTRLLVL.

J is TRBJ2-1 and V is TRBV27; 7 nucleotides match TRBD1. CDR1 is MNHEY and CDR2 is SMNVEV in the germline V gene (reference sequence). The junction had 5 bases not matched to a gene; V was cut back by 0 bases and J by 15 bases. The CDR3 is 12 amino acids. The CDR3 sequence is CASSLSRGRTFF. CDR3 coding DNA: TGTGCCAGCAGTTTATCGAGGGGGCGGACGTTCTTC.

The V gene is TRBV25-1, the J gene TRBJ1-5, with D perhaps TRBD1 (6 bases). This CDR3 has 14 residues. Germline values: CDR1 MGHDK, CDR2 SYGVNS. Trimming pared 9 bases from V and 0 bases from J, leaving 12 bases between. CDR3 protein: CASSGTLSNQPQHF. CDR3 coding DNA: TGTGCCAGTTCCGGGACACTTAGCAATCAGCCCCAGCATTTT. Based on the CDR3 plus reference TRBV25-1 and TRBJ1-5, the full variable domain is EADIYQTPRYLVIGTGKKITLECSQTMGHDKMYWYQQDPGMELHLIHYSYGVNSTEKGDLSSESTVSRIRTEHFPLTLESARPSHTSQYLCASSGTLSNQPQHFGDGTRLSIL.

The rearrangement uses TRBV6-1 and TRBJ2-5, with D possibly being TRBD1 or TRBD2 (6 bases each). CDR1 is MNHNS and CDR2 is SASEGT in the germline V gene. The CDR3 consists of 16 residues. The V gene lost 4 bases and the J gene lost 6 bases, with 21 bases spanning the gap. The chain's CDR3 is CASSGRHEEGGKTQYF. The CDR3 nucleotides read TGTGCCAGCAGTGGGCGACACGAGGAAGGGGGGAAGACCCAGTACTTC.

The rearrangement uses TRBV6-1 and TRBJ2-5, with 8 bases that match TRBD1. In germline, CDR1 is MNHNS, CDR2 SASEGT. V dropped 7 bases and J dropped 5; count of bases not matched to a gene: 9. This CDR3 contains 14 residues. The CDR3 nucleotides read TGTGCCAGCATCTTAGACAGGGGCCGGGAGACCCAGTACTTC. It specifies CASILDRGRETQYF.

This clone was seen a single time. The chain joins TRBV6-6 to TRBJ1-6; D is possibly TRBD1 (6 bases). This CDR3 spans 16 amino acids. CDR1 and CDR2 from the germline V gene are MNHNY and SVGAGI (reference sequence). Between the trimmed V and J ends, which lost 7 bases and 6 bases, there was a span of 19 bases. The chain's CDR3 is CASIRGAVMGNSPLHF. In DNA form, the CDR3 reads TGTGCCAGCATCAGGGGCGCGGTCATGGGTAATTCACCCCTCCACTTT.

The V call is TRBV7-3, the J call TRBJ2-3, with D unresolved. The ends were cut back, 5 bases at V and 0 bases at J, with 9 bases in the middle. This CDR3 has 14 residues. The V gene's germline CDR1 is SGHTA and CDR2 FQGTGA. The CDR3 DNA reads TGTGCCAGCAGCCCCTCCCGGAGCACAGATACGCAGTATTTT. Protein product: CASSPSRSTDTQYF. Full variable domain (rest looked up from reference TRBV7-3 and TRBJ2-3): GAGVSQTPSNKVTEKGKYVELRCDPISGHTALYWYRQSLGQGPEFLIYFQGTGAADDSGLPNDRFFAVRPEGSVSTLKIQRTERGDSAVYLCASSPSRSTDTQYFGPGTRLTVL.

The J gene is TRBJ1-5, the V gene TRBV6-6; maybe TRBD1 (5 bases). This CDR3 has 14 residues. Deletions cut 6 bases from V and 0 bases from J, with 9 bases between. The germline gives CDR1 MNHNY, CDR2 SVGAGI (reference sequence). The CDR3 reads CASRQDYSNQPQHF. Here the CDR3 DNA reads TGTGCCAGCAGACAGGATTATAGCAATCAGCCCCAGCATTTT.

The chain is built from TRBV29-1 and TRBJ1-5; D remains ambiguous. Germline V gene lookup returns CDR1 SQVTM and CDR2 ANQGSEA. Between the trimmed V and J ends, which lost 3 bases and 2 bases, there was a span of 8 bases. CDR3 size: 13 residues. In DNA form, the CDR3 reads TGCAGCGTTGAGACAAATCGCAATCAGCCCCAGCATTTT. Protein: CSVETNRNQPQHF. Full variable domain (missing parts from reference TRBV29-1 and TRBJ1-5): SAVISQKPSRDICQRGTSLTIQCQVDSQVTMMFWYRQQPGQSLTLIATANQGSEATYESGFVIDKFPISRPNLTFSTLTVSNMSPEDSSIYLCSVETNRNQPQHFGDGTRLSIL.

The V call is TRBV4-2, the J call TRBJ2-7, with D perhaps being TRBD1 or TRBD2 (5 bases each). The CDR3 consists of 15 residues. Trimming removed 1 base from V and 0 bases from J, with 10 bases in between. The germline CDR1 and CDR2 sequences are LGHNA and YNFKEQ. The CDR3 region is CASSQGDLPSYEQYF. In DNA form, the CDR3 reads TGTGCCAGCAGCCAAGGGGACCTTCCCTCCTACGAGCAGTACTTC.

The chain links TRBV5-8 to TRBJ2-3; 9 nucleotides line up with TRBD1. After removal of 2 bases from V and 3 bases from J, the junction contained 13 bases not matched to a gene. Germline V lookup: CDR1 SGHTS, CDR2 YDEGEE. This CDR3 has 18 residues. CDR3 region: CASSLGLTTGGETDTQYF. The CDR3 DNA sequence: TGTGCCAGCAGCTTAGGCCTAACCACAGGGGGCGAGACAGATACGCAGTATTTT.

The sample holds one count of this clone. The chain is built from TRBV11-2 and TRBJ1-3; D remains unclear. The V end lost 4 bases, the J end lost 0 bases, and 10 bases lay between the germline ends. Germline values: CDR1 SGHAT, CDR2 FQNNGV. The CDR3 runs 15 residues. CDR3: CASSSGPHSGNTIYF. CDR3 sequence (DNA): TGTGCCAGCAGCTCCGGGCCACACTCTGGAAACACCATATATTTT.

V is TRBV30 and J is TRBJ1-5; D is unresolved. The CDR3 extends over 13 amino acids. V gave up 1 base and J gave up 3 bases, with 7 bases separating them. The germline gives CDR1 GTSNPN, CDR2 SVGIG (reference sequence). The chain's CDR3 is CAWSGSYNQPQHF. CDR3 nucleotides: TGTGCCTGGAGTGGGAGTTACAATCAGCCCCAGCATTTT.

The rearrangement uses TRBV6-5 and TRBJ2-1; TRBD1 is a possible D gene (6 bases). The V end lost 7 bases, the J end lost 5 bases, and 12 bases lay between the germline ends. This CDR3 spans 13 amino acids. CDR1 is MNHEY, CDR2 SVGAGI, per germline. CDR3 sequence reads: CASTNRADNEQFF. The CDR3 nucleotides are TGTGCCAGCACCAACAGGGCAGACAATGAGCAGTTCTTC.

The J gene is TRBJ2-6, the V gene TRBV5-5, with TRBD2 as a possible D gene (5 bases). CDR1 and CDR2 from the germline V gene are SGHKS and YYEKEE (reference sequence). The V and J ends lost 6 bases and 0 bases respectively, with 19 bases between them. The CDR3 runs to 18 residues. The chain's CDR3 is CASNSGSLALSGANVLTF. CDR3 sequence (DNA): TGTGCCAGCAACTCGGGGAGTCTAGCCCTCTCTGGGGCCAACGTCCTGACTTTC.